The T cell receptor (beta chain) under discussion was sequenced for a study of cytomegalovirus exposure and HLA in healthy donors. The PCR used 60 Vbeta and 13 Jbeta primers. The method was immunoSEQ multiplex PCR; TCRdb's version includes in-frame clones alone and lacks a portion of them. The sample carries 150,000 to 200,000 clones, under 80% recorded once. Concerning this clone: As yet, its antigen is unknown.

V lost 0 bases to trimming and J lost 6 bases, with 9 bases between them. The CDR3 spans 13 residues. Germline CDR1 is SGHNT and CDR2 is YYREEE (reference sequence). Study-level points and caveats: Several of the most significant clusters appeared linked to common viral pathogens, based on a later analysis. When a later analysis was performed, an Asian-associated ancestry cluster reportedly had fewer N-insertions than the roughly 640-donor mean. Available immune exposure information covered CMV serostatus only. A missense variant in DCLRE1C was later tied to TCR beta V- and J-gene trimming.

This receptor was taken from a female donor in good health and CMV-seronegative. The sequenced sample consisted of PBMCs. The J gene is TRBJ1-2, the V gene TRBV5-4; D possibly corresponds to TRBD1 (5 bases). The CDR3 reads CASSLVREDGYTF. The CDR3 region has the DNA TGTGCCAGCAGCTTGGTCAGGGAAGATGGCTACACCTTC.